The 7 T cell receptor beta chains below were found in one sample sequenced in a study of OX40 agonist ivuxolimab in advanced cancers. Sequencing used immunoSEQ multiplex PCR; TCRdb keeps in-frame clones, though not all of them. The table includes tens of thousands of clones, 89% detected once. The material sequenced was CD4+ or CD8+ T cells sorted from blood, taken in a trial of the OX40 agonist ivuxolimab. Receptors originate from an adult with an advanced solid tumor such as melanoma, head and neck, liver or kidney cancer.

The CDR3 bases are TGCGCCAGCAGCCAAGATCCAGCGGGGGCCCGAGAGACCCAGTACTTC. Amino acid sequence: CASSQDPAGARETQYF. This chain connects TRBV4-1 to TRBJ2-5; 8 bases align to TRBD2. With 0 bases clipped from V and 4 bases from J, the junction kept 7 bases outside the gene matches. Per germline, CDR1 MGHRA and CDR2 YSYEKL. The length of the CDR3 is 16 residues.

Only one count was recorded for this clone. The CDR3 loop is CASRVRSEDEQYF. The CDR3 DNA follows: TGTGCCAGTAGGGTCCGTTCTGAAGACGAGCAGTACTTC. V gene TRBV19 combines with J gene TRBJ2-7, with D unclear. The CDR3 is 13 residues long. V was clipped by 6 bases and J by 5 bases, with 14 bases between them. CDR1 LNHDA and CDR2 SQIVND come from the germline V gene (reference sequence).

A remark on this clone: Within the sample, other DNA sequences also encode this same CDR3. This sequence joins TRBV6-1 and TRBJ1-5, with D possibly TRBD1 on 5 matching bases. Germline-derived CDR1 and CDR2 are MNHNS and SASEGT. V was trimmed by 2 bases and J by 1 base, leaving 9 bases between them. This CDR3 has 15 residues. CDR3 loop: CASSEQGVSNQPQHF. The CDR3 DNA sequence: TGTGCCAGCAGTGAACAGGGAGTCAGCAATCAGCCCCAGCATTTT.

The chain carries TRBV10-2 and TRBJ1-2, with a tentative D call TRBD1 (6 bases). With 1 base removed from V and 0 bases from J, the gap between germline ends came to 9 bases. There are 15 residues in the CDR3. The germline V gene has CDR1 WSHSY and CDR2 SAAADI. The CDR3 nucleotides read TGCGCCAGCAGTGAGTTAGGACAGACTAACTATGGCTACACCTTC. Translation gives CASSELGQTNYGYTF.

The chain couples TRBV7-8 to TRBJ1-4; D unclear. This CDR3 comprises 15 residues. Per the germline V gene, CDR1 is SGHVS and CDR2 is FQNEAQ. Trimming removed 1 base from V and 0 bases from J, with 6 bases in between. CDR3 amino acids: CASSLGLATNEKLFF. The CDR3 region has the DNA TGTGCCAGCAGCTTAGGGCTTGCAACTAATGAAAAACTGTTTTTT.

This rearrangement joins TRBV30 to TRBJ1-6, with a tentative D call TRBD1 (6 bases). V gave up 0 bases and J gave up 10 bases, with 19 bases separating them. The CDR3 runs 16 residues. Germline assignment: CDR1 GTSNPN and CDR2 SVGIG (reference sequence). CDR3 nucleotide sequence: TGTGCCTGGAGTGTACCGGGGGCAGGGGTGAGCTCACCCCTCCACTTT. It encodes CAWSVPGAGVSSPLHF.

The gene calls are TRBV7-2 and TRBJ2-5; no clear D gene. Germline V gene lookup returns CDR1 SGHTA and CDR2 FQGNSA. CDR3 length: 14 residues. V lost 2 bases and J 5 bases, leaving 12 bases between the germline ends. For the CDR3, the DNA is TGTGCCAGCAGCTTAATAAAGGGATACGAGACCCAGTACTTC. Its protein is CASSLIKGYETQYF.